A selection of T cell receptor beta chains follows, all from one sample in a study of shared clonotypes between healthy human individuals. Some clones are missing from TCRdb's copy, which holds only in-frame ones; the method was immunoSEQ multiplex PCR. Altogether roughly 1 million clones are present, roughly 80% being singletons, with the ten largest covering approximately 1.3%. The specimen was memory CD4+ T cells sorted from blood. The source of these receptors is a man between 18 and 35 years old in good health. The CDR3 runs from the conserved cysteine through the conserved F or W. The order of the fields is V gene, D gene, J gene, clone size, CDR3 protein, CDR3 DNA. The D gene is left open where the match is weak. A row's size may be missing; if present it is once, few, many or a size class.

>TRBV27|NA|TRBJ2-2|NA
CATLVQGSRELFF
TGTGCCACGTTAGTCCAGGGTTCTAGGGAGCTGTTTTTT
>TRBV19|NA|TRBJ1-1|NA
CASRDVGRRMNTEAFF
TGTGCCAGTAGGGACGTCGGACGGAGGATGAACACTGAAGCTTTCTTT
>TRBV4-1|NA|TRBJ2-3|NA
CASSKGLQAMSTDTQYF
TGCGCCAGCAGCAAGGGACTCCAGGCAATGAGCACAGATACGCAGTATTTT
>TRBV6-6|NA|TRBJ2-3|NA
CATRPGTSTDTQYF
TGTGCCACCCGACCGGGAACCAGCACAGATACGCAGTATTTT
>TRBV5-1|TRBD2|TRBJ2-3|NA
CASSWGPSGVTDTQYF
TGCGCCAGCAGCTGGGGTCCTAGCGGGGTGACAGATACGCAGTATTTT
>TRBV5-4|TRBD2|TRBJ2-3|NA
CASSSGLATDTQYF
TGTGCCAGCAGCTCGGGACTAGCGACAGATACGCAGTATTTT
>TRBV18|NA|TRBJ1-2|NA
CASSPPEVGNYGYTF
TGTGCCAGCTCACCACCTGAGGTTGGGAACTATGGCTACACCTTC
>TRBV18|TRBD2|TRBJ2-7|NA
CASSQPGGGSSYEQYF
TGTGCCAGCTCCCAACCGGGCGGGGGATCATCCTACGAGCAGTACTTC
>TRBV6-5|NA|TRBJ2-3|NA
CASSYSRKGETQYF
TGTGCCAGCAGTTACTCGAGGAAAGGGGAAACGCAGTATTTT
>TRBV30|TRBD1|TRBJ2-7|NA
CSGQGAYEQYF
TGTTCCGGACAGGGTGCGTACGAGCAGTACTTC
>TRBV7-9|NA|TRBJ2-7|NA
CASSLTDLGQTGPEQYF
TGTGCCAGCAGCCTCACAGATTTAGGGCAAACTGGCCCGGAGCAGTACTTC
>TRBV18|NA|TRBJ1-5|NA
CASSRRTDSNQPQHF
TGTGCCAGCTCACGACGGACGGATAGCAATCAGCCCCAGCATTTT
>TRBV6-5|TRBD1|TRBJ2-2|NA
CASRGQGAAGELFF
TGTGCCAGCAGGGGACAGGGGGCGGCCGGGGAGCTGTTTTTT
>TRBV2|NA|TRBJ1-2|few
CASSEIKTLHGYTF
TGTGCCAGCAGTGAAATTAAAACTTTGCATGGCTACACCTTC
>TRBV7-2|NA|TRBJ1-2|NA
CASSAPRGTTNYGYTF
TGTGCCAGCAGCGCGCCTAGAGGGACAACCAACTATGGCTACACCTTC
>TRBV11-2|NA|TRBJ2-7|NA
CASSLGFRSYEQYF
TGTGCCAGCAGCTTAGGGTTTCGCTCCTACGAGCAGTACTTC
>TRBV4-1|NA|TRBJ1-3|NA
CASSQDYPLTPVDTIYF
TGCGCCAGCAGCCAAGATTACCCTTTGACTCCGGTGGACACCATATATTTT
>TRBV6-5|TRBD1|TRBJ2-7|NA
CASSYSSAGGYEQYF
TGTGCCAGCAGTTACTCGTCGGCAGGGGGCTACGAGCAGTACTTC
>TRBV29-1|NA|TRBJ1-1|few
CSVEVAITEAFF
TGCAGCGTTGAAGTGGCAATAACTGAAGCTTTCTTT
>TRBV27|NA|TRBJ2-7|NA
CASRRAGPYEQYF
TGTGCCAGCAGAAGGGCAGGGCCCTACGAGCAGTACTTC
>TRBV7-2|NA|TRBJ1-1|NA
CASSLVAVFRVAEAFF
TGTGCCAGCAGCTTAGTAGCAGTGTTCAGGGTAGCTGAAGCTTTCTTT
>TRBV6-5|NA|TRBJ2-1|NA
CASSYTVTAYNEQFF
TGTGCCAGCAGTTATACCGTTACGGCCTACAATGAGCAGTTCTTC
>TRBV30|TRBD1|TRBJ1-3|NA
CACGTGGAFGNTIYF
TGTGCCTGTGGGACAGGGGGCGCTTTTGGAAACACCATATATTTT
>TRBV2|NA|TRBJ2-3|NA
CASRTEWGSDTQYF
TGTGCCAGCAGAACGGAGTGGGGGTCGGATACGCAGTATTTT
>TRBV6-6|TRBD1|TRBJ1-5|NA
CASRLTGVDQPQHF
TGTGCCAGCAGACTCACAGGGGTAGACCAGCCCCAGCATTTT
>TRBV7-2|NA|TRBJ1-5|NA
CASSFYGGNSNQPQHF
TGTGCCAGCAGCTTTTATGGGGGGAATAGCAATCAGCCCCAGCATTTT
>TRBV5-1|NA|TRBJ2-2|few
CASSSAQANTGELFF
TGCGCCAGCAGCTCCGCTCAAGCGAACACCGGGGAGCTGTTTTTT
>TRBV12-5|NA|TRBJ2-3|NA
CASGLTRGDTQYF
TGTGCTAGTGGTTTGACCCGTGGAGATACGCAGTATTTT
>TRBV6-6|NA|TRBJ1-1|NA
CASYGGDSNTEAFF
TGTGCCAGCTACGGTGGAGACAGTAACACTGAAGCTTTCTTT
>TRBV7-8|TRBD2|TRBJ2-1|NA
CASSFPASGGGNEQFF
TGTGCCAGCAGCTTCCCAGCTAGCGGCGGCGGGAATGAGCAGTTCTTC
>TRBV19|TRBD1|TRBJ2-7|NA
CASSSLGTGNSYEQYF
TGTGCCAGTAGCAGTCTGGGGACAGGCAACTCCTACGAGCAGTACTTC
>TRBV27|NA|TRBJ2-6|NA
CASRSPGAGANVLTF
TGTGCCAGCAGATCCCCAGGGGCTGGGGCCAACGTCCTGACTTTC
>TRBV19|NA|TRBJ2-7|NA
CASSIDSATYEQYF
TGTGCCAGTAGTATCGACAGTGCGACCTACGAGCAGTACTTC
>TRBV7-8|TRBD1|TRBJ2-5|NA
CASSPPTGGRETQYF
TGTGCCAGCAGCCCACCGACAGGGGGCAGGGAGACCCAGTACTTC
>TRBV5-1|TRBD2|TRBJ2-5|NA
CASSSAGGQETQYF
TGCGCCAGCAGCTCCGCGGGGGGGCAAGAGACCCAGTACTTC
>TRBV5-1|TRBD2|TRBJ2-5|once
CASSLTGTSWETQYF
TGCGCCAGCAGCTTAACCGGGACTAGTTGGGAGACCCAGTACTTC
>TRBV7-9|NA|TRBJ2-7|NA
CASSFSYEQYF
TGTGCCAGCAGCTTTAGCTACGAGCAGTACTTC
>TRBV2|NA|TRBJ1-3|NA
CASSEDNRAGNTIYF
TGTGCCAGCAGTGAAGATAACAGGGCTGGAAACACCATATATTTT
>TRBV9|NA|TRBJ2-1|NA
CASSVGGVVEQFF
TGTGCCAGCAGCGTAGGAGGGGTGGTCGAGCAGTTCTTC
>TRBV28|TRBD2|TRBJ2-7|NA
CASSLPLAGGSEQYF
TGTGCCAGCAGTTTACCGCTAGCGGGGGGGAGCGAGCAGTACTTC
>TRBV4-3|NA|TRBJ2-1|NA
CASSLWADNEQFF
TGCGCCAGCAGCCTCTGGGCCGACAATGAGCAGTTCTTC
>TRBV5-4|NA|TRBJ2-3|NA
CASSPEGYTDTQYF
TGTGCCAGCAGCCCCGAGGGATACACAGATACGCAGTATTTT
>TRBV10-1|TRBD2|TRBJ2-3|NA
CATLTSGSPDTQYF
TGCGCCACCTTGACTAGCGGGAGCCCAGATACGCAGTATTTT
>TRBV30|NA|TRBJ2-5|NA
CAWRELEETQYF
TGTGCCTGGAGAGAACTAGAAGAGACCCAGTACTTC
>TRBV12-5|TRBD1|TRBJ2-5|NA
CASGLQGARETQYF
TGTGCTAGTGGTTTACAGGGGGCTAGGGAGACCCAGTACTTC
>TRBV19|NA|TRBJ2-2|NA
CASSIPSGELFF
TGTGCCAGTAGTATTCCTAGCGGGGAGCTGTTTTTT